This T cell receptor (beta chain) stems from a study of blood T cell repertoires in COVID-19. Germline CDR1 is SGHVS and CDR2 is FQNEAQ. CDR3 length equals 13 residues. V lost 5 bases and J lost 5, with 10 bases in between. Seattle participants joined during active infection and were tracked over time. The method was immunoSEQ multiplex PCR; TCRdb's version includes in-frame clones alone and lacks a portion of them. Found here are under 200,000 clones, approximately 91% of them singletons; the top ten hold around 5%. This TCR was recovered from a young man with COVID-19, enrolled during active disease. Sequenced material: peripheral blood. The chain uses TRBV7-8 and TRBJ1-5; TRBD1 is a possible D gene (5 bases). The CDR3 DNA is TGTGCCAGCAGCGAACAGGCTCATCAGCCCCAGCATTTT. Translated: CASSEQAHQPQHF.